Below, one T cell receptor beta chain is given with its context. Its antigen is unknown. Possible read error: a much larger clone is one base away. Other nucleotide sequences from this sample produce the same CDR3. This CDR3 is 16 amino acids long. Germline V CDR1 and CDR2: SGHNT, YYREEE (reference sequence). Trimming took 4 bases from V and 1 from J; bases not matched to a gene: 4. The source of the sample is a study of shared clonotypes between healthy human individuals. Study details: Per donor, CD8 memory used one plate, CD8 naive used two, CD4 memory used three and CD4 naive used three.

Study results and limitations: For naive CD4 cells, roughly 5% of clonotypes were shared across four donors.

Methods used by the authors: ImmunoSEQ yielded junction-only sequences lacking quality scores, so filtering differed. Here immunoSEQ multiplex PCR was the method, and the copy in TCRdb shows in-frame clones only, minus some. Clone size and the V and J calls come from that table; the DNA yielded D and trimming. This sample has roughly 720,000 clones, with 90% found just once. The TCR originated in a man between 18 and 35 years old in good health. Some clones in this sample may be carry-over from other donors' samples. Material: memory CD8+ T cells from PBMCs. Subset in this sample: CD45RO+ cells pooled with CCR7-negative TemRA cells. The gene calls are TRBV5-4 and TRBJ2-3, with 12 bases matching TRBD2. CDR3 residues: CASSGGTSGRTDTQYF. For the CDR3, the DNA is TGTGCCAGCAGCGGGGGGACTAGCGGGCGCACAGATACGCAGTATTTT.